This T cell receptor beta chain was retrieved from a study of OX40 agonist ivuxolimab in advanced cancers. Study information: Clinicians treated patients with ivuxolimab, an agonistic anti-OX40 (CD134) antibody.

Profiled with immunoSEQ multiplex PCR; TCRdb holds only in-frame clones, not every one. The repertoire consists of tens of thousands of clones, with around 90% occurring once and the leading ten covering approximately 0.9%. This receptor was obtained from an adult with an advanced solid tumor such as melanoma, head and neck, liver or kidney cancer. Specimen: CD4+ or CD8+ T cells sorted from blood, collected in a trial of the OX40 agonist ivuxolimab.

The CDR3 loop reads CASSPYPSGNTGELFF. The CDR3, as DNA: TGTGCCAGCAGCCCTTACCCCTCGGGGAACACCGGGGAGCTGTTTTTT. The chain links TRBV7-9 to TRBJ2-2; no firm D call. This CDR3 region has 16 residues. Trimming shortened V by 5 bases and J by 1 base, and 14 bases separated the two germline ends. Germline-derived CDR1 and CDR2 are SEHNR and FQNEAQ (reference sequence).